What follows are 20 T cell receptor beta chains derived from one specimen sequenced in a study of blood T cell repertoires in COVID-19. Profiling relied on immunoSEQ multiplex PCR, and the TCRdb table lists in-frame clones only, not all of them. The table lists about 200,000 clones, about 85% of them singletons. The specimen sequenced was peripheral blood. All receptors come from a woman in her 50s with COVID-19, enrolled during active disease.

The rearrangement links TRBV19 to TRBJ2-2, with 8 bases matching TRBD1. CDR3 size: 15 residues. Germline trimming cut 6 bases from V and 5 bases from J; bases unmatched to any gene: 8. Germline loops: CDR1 LNHDA, CDR2 SQIVND (reference sequence). As DNA, the CDR3 is TGTGCCAGTAGCTTTCAGGGGGCGATTACCGGGGAGCTGTTTTTT. This translates into CASSFQGAITGELFF.

CDR3 bases: TGTGCCAGCAGTGAAAACAGAGCCTCCCAAGAGACCCAGTACTTC. It translates to CASSENRASQETQYF. The V gene is TRBV6-1, the J gene TRBJ2-5, with D unclear. The CDR3 is 15 residues long. V was shortened by 2 bases and J by 1 base, with 11 bases between the two germline ends. In germline, CDR1 is MNHNS, CDR2 SASEGT.

V is TRBV7-9 and J is TRBJ2-1; the D gene is possibly TRBD2 (6 bases). Per the germline V gene, CDR1 is SEHNR and CDR2 is FQNEAQ (reference sequence). The length of the CDR3 is 15 residues. The V end was cut by 7 bases, the J end by 1 base, with 14 bases between. CDR3 in amino acids: CASIQTRWSYNEQFF. The CDR3 DNA sequence: TGTGCCAGCATCCAGACTAGATGGTCCTACAATGAGCAGTTCTTC.

For the CDR3, the DNA is TGCGCCAGCAGCCACCCTCCAGGTCCTAGCGGGAACACCGGGGAGCTGTTTTTT. Translated, it gives CASSHPPGPSGNTGELFF. J is TRBJ2-2 and V is TRBV4-3, with TRBD2 matching 7 bases. The CDR3 runs 18 residues. The junction had 11 bases not matched to a gene; V was cut back by 3 bases and J by 1 base. The V gene's germline CDR1 is LGHNA and CDR2 YSLEER.

V usage is TRBV7-9 and J usage is TRBJ2-7; TRBD2 might be the D (5 bases). The CDR3 contains 15 residues. V was clipped by 5 bases and J by 0 bases, with 14 bases between them. CDR1 and CDR2 (germline): SEHNR, FQNEAQ (reference sequence). CDR3 coding DNA: TGTGCCAGCAGCGCCGACGGTGGGAGCTCCTACGAGCAGTACTTC. This encodes CASSADGGSSYEQYF.

The sample holds one count of this clone. CDR3 protein: CASSQDQGLAGGYTDTQYF. The CDR3, as DNA: TGCGCCAGCAGCCAAGATCAGGGGTTAGCGGGGGGCTACACAGATACGCAGTATTTT. This chain uses TRBV4-1 with TRBJ2-3, with TRBD2 identical over 10 bases. Germline lookup yields CDR1 MGHRA and CDR2 YSYEKL. The CDR3 totals 19 residues. The V segment lost 0 bases and the J segment 2 bases; nucleotides outside the gene matches: 11.

The chain couples TRBV9 to TRBJ1-3; TRBD1 is a possible D gene (5 bases). CDR3 length: 15 residues. Germline values: CDR1 SGDLS, CDR2 YYNGEE. V gave up 0 bases and J gave up 4 bases, with 11 bases separating them. CDR3 coding DNA: TGTGCCAGCAGCGTAGCCGGCAGGGCGGGAAACACCATATATTTT. Amino acid sequence: CASSVAGRAGNTIYF.

V usage is TRBV12-3 or TRBV12-4 and J usage is TRBJ1-2, with D unresolved. With 6 bases removed from V and 4 bases from J, the gap between germline ends came to 9 bases. This CDR3 has 12 residues. CDR3 sequence: CASSPGLYGYTF. The CDR3 DNA is TGTGCCAGCAGCCCCGGACTCTATGGCTACACCTTC.

This chain uses TRBV27 with TRBJ2-7; no definite D call. Per the germline V gene, CDR1 is MNHEY and CDR2 is SMNVEV (reference sequence). The CDR3 has 13 amino acids. The ends were cut back, 2 bases at V and 2 bases at J, with 7 bases in the middle. This chain's CDR3 is CASSLIHTYEQYF. Written as DNA, the CDR3 is TGTGCCAGCAGTTTAATACATACCTACGAGCAGTACTTC.

The chain joins TRBV25-1 to TRBJ2-3, with 11 bases identical to TRBD2. Germline V gives CDR1 MGHDK, CDR2 SYGVNS. V trimming: 3 bases; J trimming: 0 bases; junction bases outside the gene matches: 8. The CDR3 is 18 amino acids. The chain's CDR3 is CASSDTSGGPHSTDTQYF. The DNA of the CDR3 is TGTGCCAGCAGTGATACTAGCGGGGGTCCGCATAGCACAGATACGCAGTATTTT.

The chain employs TRBV13 and TRBJ1-1; D may be TRBD1 (6 bases). The CDR3 contains 14 residues. Trimming removed 2 bases at V and 1 base at J, with 8 bases between. CDR1 and CDR2 from the germline V gene are PRHDT and FYEKMQ (reference sequence). The CDR3 coding sequence is TGTGCCAGCAGCTTACAGGGGCGGAACACTGAAGCTTTCTTT. It encodes CASSLQGRNTEAFF.

The chain has TRBV7-2 and TRBJ2-2; 7 bases agree with TRBD1. The germline CDR1 and CDR2 sequences are SGHTA and FQGNSA. The CDR3 sequence is 13 residues long. V lost 6 bases to trimming and J lost 6 bases; unmatched junction nucleotides: 4. The CDR3 DNA follows: TGTGCCAGCAGAGTTACAGGGGCCGGGGAGCTGTTTTTT. This sequence encodes CASRVTGAGELFF.

Concerning this clone: One end of the junction does not line up with germline, which may come from a read error. The rearrangement joins TRBV2 to TRBJ1-5; a possible D gene is TRBD1 (5 bases). Germline V lookup: CDR1 SNHLY, CDR2 FYNNEI. The CDR3 runs to 14 residues. CDR3: CASSEEGDRQPQHF. The CDR3, as DNA: TGTGCCAGCAGCGAAGAAGGCGACAGACAGCCCCAGCATTTT.

The gene calls are TRBV7-8 and TRBJ1-2; perhaps TRBD1 as D (5 bases). The CDR3 contains 16 residues. Germline V lookup: CDR1 SGHVS, CDR2 FQNEAQ. V gave up 5 bases and J gave up 3 bases, with 19 bases separating them. CDR3 loop: CASSVRGRAFDYGYTF. The DNA for the CDR3 is TGTGCCAGCAGCGTCCGTGGCAGGGCCTTTGACTATGGCTACACCTTC.

This clone has only a few counts. The chain couples TRBV7-2 to TRBJ2-1, with D perhaps matching TRBD2 (5 bases). Germline V gives CDR1 SGHTA, CDR2 FQGNSA. The CDR3 extends over 14 amino acids. V was shortened by 0 bases and J by 9 bases, with 12 bases between the two germline ends. The CDR3 DNA sequence: TGTGCCAGCAGCTTAGCGCTTCGGGGTAGTGAGCAGTTCTTC. This codes for CASSLALRGSEQFF.

This chain links TRBV24-1 with TRBJ2-1; TRBD2 matches 7 bases. This CDR3 contains 12 residues. The V gene end was trimmed by 1 base and the J gene end by 10 bases; junction bases not matched to a gene: 0. Germline assignment: CDR1 KGHDR and CDR2 SFDVKD. Written as DNA, the CDR3 is TGTGCCACCAGTGATTTCGGGGGGGAGCAGTTCTTC. It is translated as CATSDFGGEQFF.

The J gene is TRBJ1-2, the V gene TRBV6-2 or TRBV6-3, with 8 bases fitting TRBD1. The CDR3 extends over 14 amino acids. J was trimmed by 8 bases and V by 6 bases; bases with no gene match: 11. The germline V gene has CDR1 MNHEY and CDR2 SVGEGT. The CDR3 protein is CASSEEYRGSGYTF. Here the CDR3 DNA reads TGTGCCAGCAGCGAAGAATACAGGGGGTCGGGCTACACCTTC.

The rearrangement links TRBV27 to TRBJ1-4, with 11 bases that match TRBD1. The CDR3 sequence is 14 residues long. CDR1 and CDR2 from the germline V gene are MNHEY and SMNVEV (reference sequence). J gave up 10 bases and V 5 bases, and 6 bases lay outside the gene matches. The chain's CDR3 is CASSGGTGGRKLFF. The CDR3 bases are TGTGCCAGCAGTGGAGGGACAGGGGGGCGAAAACTGTTTTTT.

The V and J genes are TRBV3-1 (or the pseudogene TRBV3-2) and TRBJ2-1, with D perhaps TRBD2 (5 bases). This CDR3 contains 14 residues. V dropped 0 bases and J dropped 7 bases, with 10 bases sitting between them. CDR1 and CDR2 (germline): LGHDT, YNNKEL (reference sequence). CDR3 sequence: CASSQEWTGNEQFF. In DNA, the CDR3 is TGTGCCAGCAGCCAAGAATGGACTGGTAATGAGCAGTTCTTC.

The chain is built from TRBV15 and TRBJ2-6, with TRBD1 as a possible D gene (5 bases). The V end lost 3 bases, the J end lost 2 bases, and 20 bases lay between the germline ends. The CDR3 loop spans 19 amino acids. CDR1 and CDR2 from the germline V gene are LNHNV and YYDKDF (reference sequence). The CDR3 is CATSRKVRETQTGANVLTF. The CDR3 bases are TGTGCCACCAGCAGGAAAGTCAGGGAAACCCAAACTGGGGCCAACGTCCTGACTTTC.